This record concerns one TCR beta chain sequence. This entry is derived from a study of blood T cell repertoires in COVID-19. With 0 bases clipped from V and 0 bases from J, the junction kept 9 bases outside the gene matches. The CDR3 length is 19 residues. Germline V gene sequence: CDR1 KGHDR, CDR2 SFDVKD. Per the study methods: Researchers report that nucleated cell counts were estimated from reference gene primer amplification. Produced via immunoSEQ multiplex PCR; TCRdb's table is partial and in-frame only. The V and J calls and clone size are taken from that table; D and trimming were inferred from the DNA. The table shows 180,000 or so clones, with about 81% occurring only once.

This clonotype was obtained from a woman over 75 with COVID-19, enrolled during active disease. V is TRBV24-1 and J is TRBJ1-1, with 10 bases lining up with TRBD1. Sequenced input: peripheral blood. The CDR3 sequence: CATSDLPDRGYYMNTEAFF. The CDR3 DNA reads as TGTGCCACCAGTGATTTGCCGGACAGGGGGTATTACATGAACACTGAAGCTTTCTTT.